The rows below give T cell receptor beta chains drawn from one sample of a study of blood T cells in healthy people across ages. Each CDR3 protein is one row after TCRdb ran MiXCR on the 5' RACE reads. The sample yields roughly 1.7 million distinct CDR3 sequences, roughly 30% seen once. Sequenced material: blood. The receptors shown here come from a woman under 40 in good health. Each CDR3 is given with its conserved first and last residue. The order of the fields is clone size, J gene, D gene, V gene, CDR3 protein, CDR3 DNA. A D gene is named only where the DNA matches it firmly. For some rows the clone size is stated as once, few or many, or as a class when expanded; others skip it.

>many|TRBJ2-5|.|TRBV2
CASKMGETQYF
TGTGCCAGCAAGATGGGGGAGACCCAGTACTTC
>few|TRBJ2-5|.|TRBV3-1
CASSPIGGVQETQYF
TGTGCCAGCAGCCCCATAGGTGGGGTTCAAGAGACCCAGTACTTC
>.|TRBJ2-7|TRBD2|TRBV27
CASSFQTSGSYPSCEQYF
TGTGCCAGCAGTTTTCAGACTAGCGGGAGTTATCCCTCCTGTGAGCAGTACTTC
>few|TRBJ2-7|TRBD2|TRBV4-1
CASSQDDGGGAYEQYF
TGCGCCAGCAGCCAAGATGACGGCGGGGGGGCCTACGAGCAGTACTTC
>.|TRBJ1-1|.|TRBV19
CASRAGDGLTEAFF
TGTGCCAGTAGGGCGGGAGACGGCCTCACTGAAGCTTTCTTT
>few|TRBJ2-7|TRBD2|TRBV6-1
CASVGGRGYEQYF
TGTGCCAGTGTTGGAGGGAGGGGCTACGAGCAGTACTTC
>.|TRBJ2-7|.|TRBV5-1
CASSYRGGYYEQYF
TGCGCCAGCAGCTACAGGGGAGGGTACTACGAGCAGTACTTC
>.|TRBJ2-2|TRBD2|TRBV9
CASSVFGTSGTGELFF
TGTGCCAGCAGCGTATTCGGGACTAGCGGCACCGGGGAGCTGTTTTTT
>.|TRBJ2-1|TRBD2|TRBV5-1
CASSVRAGTSVYNEQFF
TGCGCCAGCAGCGTAAGGGCCGGGACTAGCGTCTACAATGAGCAGTTCTTC
>.|TRBJ1-2|.|TRBV20-1
CSARDRRERGYTF
TGCAGTGCCAGAGATAGACGGGAAAGGGGCTACACCTTC
>few|TRBJ2-3|TRBD2|TRBV29-1
CSVGTSTTTDTQYF
TGCAGCGTTGGGACTAGCACGACCACAGATACGCAGTATTTT
>few|TRBJ1-2|.|TRBV11-2
CASSLVRTFGGYTF
TGTGCCAGCAGCTTGGTTAGGACATTCGGTGGCTACACCTTC
>.|TRBJ2-3|TRBD2|TRBV18
CACSPTGGRDTQYF
TGTGCCTGCTCACCAACCGGGGGGAGAGATACGCAGTATTTT
>.|TRBJ2-1|TRBD2|TRBV4-1
CASSQTSGKSYNEQFF
TGCGCCAGCAGCCAAACTAGCGGGAAGTCCTACAATGAGCAGTTCTTC
>.|TRBJ1-3|.|TRBV5-1
CASSEISGNTIYF
TGCGCCAGCTCAGAGATCTCTGGAAACACCATATATTTT
>.|TRBJ2-5|TRBD1|TRBV20-1
CSAPRLDRVKETQYF
TGCAGTGCACCTCGCCTTGACAGGGTAAAAGAGACCCAGTACTTC
>.|TRBJ2-5|TRBD2|TRBV3-1
CASSQERGEETQYF
TGTGCCAGCAGCCAGGAGCGGGGCGAAGAGACCCAGTACTTC
>few|TRBJ2-3|TRBD1|TRBV7-9
CASSTNRGSDTQYF
TGTGCCAGCAGCACCAACAGGGGCTCAGATACGCAGTATTTT
>few|TRBJ2-1|.|TRBV20-1
CSARRGSEQFF
TGCAGTGCTAGAAGGGGGTCTGAGCAGTTCTTC
>.|TRBJ2-1|.|TRBV20-1
CSAPQSRGGVYNERFF
TGCAGTGCTCCCCAAAGCCGAGGGGGGGTTTACAATGAGCGGTTCTTC
>.|TRBJ2-1|TRBD2|TRBV5-1
CASSIRLAGGPNEQFF
TGCGCCAGCAGCATACGACTAGCGGGGGGTCCGAATGAGCAGTTCTTC
>few|TRBJ2-1|.|TRBV5-1
CASSLTSREQFF
TGCGCCAGCAGCCTCACATCCCGGGAGCAGTTCTTC
>.|TRBJ1-3|.|TRBV13
CASSLGRRQAQSGNTIYF
TGTGCCAGCAGCTTAGGGCGACGACAGGCGCAATCTGGAAACACCATATATTTT
>once|TRBJ2-2|TRBD2|TRBV12-3/TRBV12-4
CASITGLVGTGELFF
TGTGCCAGCATTACGGGACTAGTCGGCACCGGGGAGCTGTTTTTT
>few|TRBJ2-2|.|TRBV10-3
CAIGGAGELFF
TGTGCCATCGGGGGTGCCGGGGAGCTGTTTTTT
>few|TRBJ2-2|TRBD2|TRBV7-8
CASSLGYSGSVVTGELFF
TGTGCCAGCAGCTTGGGTTATAGCGGGAGCGTGGTCACCGGGGAGCTGTTTTTT
>few|TRBJ2-7|.|TRBV5-1
CASSLLEIHSEQYF
TGCGCCAGCAGCTTATTAGAAATACATTCCGAGCAGTACTTC
>many|TRBJ2-5|.|TRBV5-5
CASSLSQRVTYQETQYF
TGTGCCAGCAGCTTGAGCCAGCGGGTGACGTACCAAGAGACCCAGTACTTC
>.|TRBJ2-3|TRBD1|TRBV20-1
CSARGDRAHPSTDTQYF
TGCAGTGCTAGGGGTGACAGGGCACATCCAAGCACAGATACGCAGTATTTT
>.|TRBJ2-7|.|TRBV4-1
CASSLPGNSREQYF
TGCGCCAGCAGCCTCCCTGGAAACTCGCGTGAGCAGTACTTC
>few|TRBJ2-5|TRBD2|TRBV12-3/TRBV12-4
CASTKGRGAFQETQYF
TGTGCCAGCACCAAAGGGCGGGGGGCCTTCCAAGAGACCCAGTACTTC
>.|TRBJ2-3|TRBD2|TRBV3-1
CASSQDGLADTQYF
TGTGCCAGCAGCCAAGACGGACTAGCGGATACGCAGTATTTT
>few|TRBJ2-3|TRBD2|TRBV10-3
CAMGGTSGGTDTQYF
TGTGCCATGGGAGGGACTAGCGGGGGAACAGATACGCAGTATTTT
>few|TRBJ2-7|.|TRBV27
CASSAWRGEQYF
TGTGCCAGCAGTGCCTGGCGAGGCGAGCAGTACTTC
>.|TRBJ1-2|.|TRBV7-9
CASSRPGANYGYTF
TGTGCCAGCAGCCGCCCAGGAGCTAACTATGGCTACACCTTC
>.|TRBJ2-1|TRBD2|TRBV20-1
CSARDFGSGVNEQFF
TGCAGTGCTAGAGATTTTGGTAGCGGGGTTAATGAGCAGTTCTTC
>.|TRBJ2-7|TRBD2|TRBV28
CASSLGLATSSYEQYF
TGTGCCAGCAGTTTGGGACTAGCCACCTCTTCCTACGAGCAGTACTTC
>.|TRBJ2-3|TRBD2|TRBV18
CASSPGPSGKPDTQYF
TGTGCCAGCTCACCAGGGCCTAGCGGGAAGCCGGATACGCAGTATTTT
>few|TRBJ2-1|.|TRBV20-1
CSAVSDNEQFF
TGCAGTGCTGTCAGTGACAATGAGCAGTTCTTC
>.|TRBJ2-3|TRBD2|TRBV9
CASSVTRGGGAQDTQYF
TGTGCCAGCAGCGTAACCCGTGGCGGGGGGGCCCAAGATACGCAGTATTTT
>few|TRBJ1-2|.|TRBV30
CAWRLAYGYTF
TGTGCCTGGAGATTGGCCTATGGCTACACCTTC
>few|TRBJ1-5|TRBD1|TRBV4-1
CASSLNGQAYSNQPQHF
TGCGCCAGCAGCCTCAATGGACAGGCGTATAGCAATCAGCCCCAGCATTTT
>.|TRBJ2-7|.|TRBV20-1
CSLLPSGEAYEQYF
TGCAGTCTTCTCCCTTCAGGTGAAGCCTACGAGCAGTACTTC
>few|TRBJ1-1|.|TRBV29-1
CSVLLGNTEAFF
TGCAGCGTCTTGTTAGGGAACACTGAAGCTTTCTTT
>.|TRBJ1-5|TRBD1|TRBV20-1
CSAREGQGGNQPQHF
TGCAGTGCTAGAGAGGGACAGGGTGGCAATCAGCCCCAGCATTTT
>.|TRBJ2-7|TRBD2|TRBV3-1
CASSQVRPSGTYEQYF
TGTGCCAGCAGCCAAGTTAGGCCTAGCGGGACATACGAGCAGTACTTC
>.|TRBJ2-3|TRBD2|TRBV5-1
CASSILAGGTDTQYF
TGTGCCAGCAGCATACTAGCGGGGGGCACAGATACGCAGTATTTT
>.|TRBJ2-1|.|TRBV15
CATSRDRAGSNEQFF
TGTGCCACCAGCAGAGATCGAGCGGGCAGCAATGAGCAGTTCTTC
>few|TRBJ1-1|.|TRBV15
CATSRVGGSGVAFF
TGTGCCACCAGCAGAGTAGGTGGGAGCGGGGTTGCTTTCTTT
>few|TRBJ2-1|TRBD2|TRBV20-1
CSARDIGSGDYNEQFF
TGCAGTGCTAGAGATATTGGTAGCGGGGACTACAATGAGCAGTTCTTC
>many|TRBJ2-6|.|TRBV29-1
CSVEAGGANVLTF
TGCAGCGTTGAAGCTGGGGGGGCCAACGTCCTGACTTTC
>few|TRBJ2-7|TRBD1|TRBV5-1
CASSLLGQGYEQYF
TGTGCCAGCAGCTTGCTGGGACAGGGTTACGAGCAGTACTTC
>.|TRBJ2-5|TRBD1|TRBV9
CASSAPGQGVRETQYF
TGTGCCAGCAGCGCTCCGGGACAGGGGGTCCGAGAGACCCAGTACTTC
>once|TRBJ2-3|.|TRBV12-3/TRBV12-4
CASNPGGPMDTQYF
TGTGCCAGCAATCCGGGGGGCCCCATGGATACGCAGTATTTT
>few|TRBJ2-7|TRBD2|TRBV30
CAWSVTSGAYEQYF
TGTGCCTGGAGTGTAACTAGCGGGGCCTACGAGCAGTACTTC
>once|TRBJ2-7|.|TRBV5-1
CASIPNSPGPYEQYF
TGCGCCAGCATCCCCAATTCCCCAGGGCCCTACGAGCAGTACTTC
>few|TRBJ2-7|TRBD1|TRBV14
CASSQEKGQPYEQYF
TGTGCCAGCAGCCAAGAAAAGGGACAGCCCTACGAGCAGTACTTC
>.|TRBJ1-1|.|TRBV7-3
CASSSKGGVGSAFF
TGTGCCAGCAGCTCTAAAGGCGGAGTGGGATCAGCTTTCTTT